This T cell receptor (beta chain) was recorded in a study of blood T cell repertoires in COVID-19. Across the study: Collection of acute and convalescent COVID-19 samples took place in the United States, Italy and Spain. T cells, B-cell-depleted T cells, or PBMCs supplied cDNA or gDNA.

Authors' methods: Amplification from reference gene primers served as the basis for estimated nucleated cell counts. Sequencing used immunoSEQ multiplex PCR; TCRdb keeps in-frame clones, though not all of them. V and J calls and clone size are copied from that table; D and trimming were computed from the DNA. Among 71,000 or so clones listed, about nine tenths were seen once. The CDR3 runs 15 residues. The germline V gene encodes CDR1 MGHRA and CDR2 YSYEKL. Trimming took 1 base from V and 4 from J, leaving 10 bases between them. This clonotype originated in a young woman with acute or convalescent COVID-19. This sequence joins TRBV4-1 and TRBJ2-2, with a weak D call TRBD2 (6 bases). The sequenced sample was peripheral blood. CDR3 loop: CASSQALGGTGELFF. DNA of the CDR3: TGCGCCAGCAGCCAAGCCTTGGGGGGCACCGGGGAGCTGTTTTTT.